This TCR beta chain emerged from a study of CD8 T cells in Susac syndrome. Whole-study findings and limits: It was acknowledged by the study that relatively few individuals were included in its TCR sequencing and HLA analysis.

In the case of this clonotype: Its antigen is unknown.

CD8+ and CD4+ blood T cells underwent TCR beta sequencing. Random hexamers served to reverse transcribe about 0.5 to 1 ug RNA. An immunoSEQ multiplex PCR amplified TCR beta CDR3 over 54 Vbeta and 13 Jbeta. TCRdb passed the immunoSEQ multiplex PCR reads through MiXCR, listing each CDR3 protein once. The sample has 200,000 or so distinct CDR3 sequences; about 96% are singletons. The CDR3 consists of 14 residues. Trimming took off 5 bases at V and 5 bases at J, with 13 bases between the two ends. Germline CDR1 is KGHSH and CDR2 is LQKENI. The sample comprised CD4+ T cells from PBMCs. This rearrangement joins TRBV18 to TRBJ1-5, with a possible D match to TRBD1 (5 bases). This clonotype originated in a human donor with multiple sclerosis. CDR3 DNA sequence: TGTGCCAGCTCAACCTCGACAGACGATCAGCCCCAGCATTTT. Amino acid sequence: CASSTSTDDQPQHF. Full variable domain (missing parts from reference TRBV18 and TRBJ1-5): NAGVMQNPRHLVRRRGQEARLRCSPMKGHSHVYWYRQLPEEGLKFMVYLQKENIIDESGMPKERFSAEFPKEGPSILRIQQVVRGDSAAYFCASSTSTDDQPQHFGDGTRLSIL.